Presented here are 7 T cell receptor beta chains from one specimen sequenced in a study of blood T cell repertoires in COVID-19. Clones were sequenced by immunoSEQ multiplex PCR, and TCRdb holds only the in-frame ones, with some missing. Of approximately 97,000 clones listed, roughly 87% are singletons. Input material: peripheral blood. The receptors derive from a woman between 50 and 59 years old with COVID-19, enrolled during active disease.

The chain recombines TRBV9 with TRBJ1-1; D unresolved. This CDR3 spans 14 amino acids. Trimming cost V 0 bases and J 2 bases, with 8 bases left between them. The germline CDR1 and CDR2 sequences are SGDLS and YYNGEE. Here the CDR3 reads CASSVGTTNTEAFF. CDR3 DNA sequence: TGTGCCAGCAGCGTAGGAACAACCAACACTGAAGCTTTCTTT.

V usage is TRBV30 and J usage is TRBJ1-1; D is unclear. The CDR3 covers 11 residues. CDR1 GTSNPN and CDR2 SVGIG come from the germline V gene (reference sequence). Trimming took off 0 bases at V and 8 bases at J, with 7 bases between the two ends. CDR3 protein: CAWSVRVEAFF. The CDR3, as DNA: TGTGCCTGGAGTGTACGGGTAGAAGCTTTCTTT.

This clone turned up a few times. The rearrangement uses TRBV19 and TRBJ2-7; 11 positions agree with TRBD2. The CDR3 is 15 amino acids. Germline CDR1 and CDR2: LNHDA and SQIVND (reference sequence). With 9 bases clipped from V and 3 bases from J, the junction kept 10 bases outside the gene matches. CDR3 region: CASNPGTSGNYEQYF. The DNA of the CDR3 is TGTGCCAGCAATCCCGGGACTAGCGGAAACTACGAGCAGTACTTC.

This clone has only one observation. The chain combines TRBV5-1 with TRBJ2-7; 7 bases agree with TRBD1. CDR3 length: 15 residues. Germline values: CDR1 SGHRS, CDR2 YFSETQ. Unmatched junction bases numbered 6, after V lost 3 bases and J lost 0 bases. CDR3 region: CASSYGTVPSYEQYF. The CDR3 DNA follows: TGCGCCAGCAGCTACGGGACAGTTCCCTCCTACGAGCAGTACTTC.

The chain couples TRBV19 to TRBJ1-2, with D possibly matching TRBD1 (5 bases). The V gene's germline CDR1 is LNHDA and CDR2 SQIVND (reference sequence). The CDR3 totals 12 residues. V was clipped by 6 bases and J by 2 bases, with 7 bases between them. Here the CDR3 reads CASRTENYGYTF. The DNA of the CDR3 is TGTGCCAGTAGGACAGAAAACTATGGCTACACCTTC.

The V gene is TRBV6-6, the J gene TRBJ2-7, with D possibly matching TRBD1 (6 bases). This CDR3 has 13 residues. V lost 2 bases to trimming and J lost 3 bases, with 8 bases between them. Germline CDR1 reads MNHNY; CDR2 reads SVGAGI (reference sequence). In DNA, the CDR3 is TGTGCCAGCAGTTACGCGGACAGCTACGAGCAGTACTTC. Translating it yields CASSYADSYEQYF.

This sequence joins TRBV6-5 and TRBJ2-1, with D possibly matching TRBD1 (6 bases). V lost 6 bases, J lost 4 bases, and 16 bases lay in between. There are 15 residues in the CDR3. The germline V gene has CDR1 MNHEY and CDR2 SVGAGI. CDR3 protein: CASRRAGDPYNEQFF. CDR3 DNA: TGTGCCAGCAGACGCGCAGGGGACCCGTACAATGAGCAGTTCTTC.